The entry below gives a single TCR beta chain sequence along with its context. Its antigen is unknown. CDR1 is SGHNT, CDR2 YENEEA, per germline. The CDR3 totals 14 residues. TCRdb reprocessed the 5' RACE reads and keeps a single row for each CDR3 protein, giving no DNA. The table for this sample gives about 550,000 distinct CDR3 sequences. This specimen comes from a study of T cells expressing NK-cell markers. Study information: Out of eight donors sequenced, seven tested HCMV-seropositive and the remaining one seronegative. Study conclusions and caveats: For 6 or 7 donors, the dominant NKG2C+ clonotypes made up roughly 1.0-8% of their CD8+ T cells. Specificity for HCMV among expanded NKG2C+ T cell clones was not established.

This receptor was taken from a man aged 18 to 30 in good health. Sequencing was carried out using blood T cells: a sorted CD56 or NKG2C T cell subset, CD4+ or CD8+ T cells, or bulk PBMC T cells (not recorded which). This chain connects TRBV11-3 to TRBJ2-5; there is no DNA to check the TCRdb D call of TRBD1. The CDR3 region is CASSRDRGEETQYF.